This T cell receptor (beta chain) was obtained from a study of OX40 agonist ivuxolimab in advanced cancers. Study in general: Patients were dosed with the agonistic anti-OX40 (CD134) antibody ivuxolimab. Earlier anti-PD-1, anti-PD-L1 or anti-CTLA-4 therapy was permitted; about 38% had received some.

Sequencing was performed with immunoSEQ multiplex PCR; in TCRdb, only in-frame clones are kept and a portion is missing. The table lists about 19,000 clones, 80% to 90% of them singletons, with 15% to 20% in the top ten. The sample holds one count of this clone. Its antigen is undetermined. Looked up from germline, CDR1 is SGHAT and CDR2 is FQNNGV. The CDR3 has 12 amino acids. V lost 3 bases and J 8 bases, leaving 8 bases between the germline ends. Study-level points and caveats: At doses 0.1 to 3.0 mg/kg, CD4+ and CD8+ clones expanded.

This sample comprised CD4+ or CD8+ T cells sorted from blood, obtained in a trial of the OX40 agonist ivuxolimab. The chain couples TRBV11-2 to TRBJ2-1, with D possibly called TRBD1 or TRBD2 (5 bases each). The receptor's source is an adult with an advanced solid tumor such as melanoma, head and neck, liver or kidney cancer. The DNA of the CDR3 is TGTGCCAGCAGCTTTCTGGGGGATGAGCAGTTCTTC. Protein product: CASSFLGDEQFF. The variable domain in full, with the rest retrieved from reference TRBV11-2 and TRBJ2-1, is EAGVAQSPRYKIIEKRQSVAFWCNPISGHATLYWYQQILGQGPKLLIQFQNNGVVDDSQLPKDRFSAERLKGVDSTLKIQPAKLEDSAVYLCASSFLGDEQFFGPGTRLTVL.